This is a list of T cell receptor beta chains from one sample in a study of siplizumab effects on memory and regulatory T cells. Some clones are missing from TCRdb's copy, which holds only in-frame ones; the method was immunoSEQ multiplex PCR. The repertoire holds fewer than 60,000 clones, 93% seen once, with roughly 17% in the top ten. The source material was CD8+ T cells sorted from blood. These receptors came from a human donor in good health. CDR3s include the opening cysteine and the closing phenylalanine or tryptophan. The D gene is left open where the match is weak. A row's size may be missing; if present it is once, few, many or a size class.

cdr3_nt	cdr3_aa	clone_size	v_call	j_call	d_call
TGTGCCAGCAGCTTAGTCAGGGGGGCTGAAGCTTTCTTT	CASSLVRGAEAFF	.	TRBV13	TRBJ1-1	TRBD1
TGTGCCAGCAGTTTTAGGGGCGGGGGAAACTACGAGCAGTACTTC	CASSFRGGGNYEQYF	.	TRBV28	TRBJ2-7	TRBD2
TGTGCCAGCTCTTTGGGTTCCCGCGAGCAGTACTTC	CASSLGSREQYF	.	TRBV6-6	TRBJ2-7	.
TGTGCCAGCAGCGTAGAGGGGCTAGCCGAGGGAGATACGCAGTATTTT	CASSVEGLAEGDTQYF	.	TRBV9	TRBJ2-3	.
TGTGCCACCAGCAGAGATGAGACAGGGAATCAGCCCCAGCATTTT	CATSRDETGNQPQHF	.	TRBV15	TRBJ1-5	TRBD1
TGTGCCAGCAGTCAATCCGACACGGTCACCGGGGAGCTGTTTTTT	CASSQSDTVTGELFF	.	TRBV27	TRBJ2-2	.
TGTGCCAGTAGTCTATCTCTAGCGGGGACCTACGAGCAGTACTTC	CASSLSLAGTYEQYF	.	TRBV19	TRBJ2-7	TRBD2
TGTGCCAGCAGGTCCCACCCCCAATCAGGCAATGAGCAGTTCTTC	CASRSHPQSGNEQFF	.	TRBV13	TRBJ2-1	.
TGTGCCACCAGCAGAGAGGGAGGTTCATTCGGCTACACCTTC	CATSREGGSFGYTF	.	TRBV15	TRBJ1-2	.
TGTGCCAGCAGTGAAGGACAGGGGGAAGGGGAGACCCAGTACTTC	CASSEGQGEGETQYF	.	TRBV2	TRBJ2-5	TRBD1
TGCGCCAGCAGCTCTACGGGACGGAACTACGAGCAGTACTTC	CASSSTGRNYEQYF	.	TRBV5-1	TRBJ2-7	.
TGTGCCAGCAGTCCATTAACGAGGGATACGCAGTATTTT	CASSPLTRDTQYF	.	TRBV28	TRBJ2-3	.
TGTGCCAGCAGCGCCCGAGGGGAATGGGGCTCCTACGAGCAGTACTTC	CASSARGEWGSYEQYF	.	TRBV27	TRBJ2-7	.
TGTGCCAGCAGCTTTGACAGGGGAAACACTGAAGCTTTCTTT	CASSFDRGNTEAFF	.	TRBV7-9	TRBJ1-1	TRBD1
TGTGCCAGCAGTAGAACAGGGGACCCTGAAGCTTTCTTT	CASSRTGDPEAFF	.	TRBV7-9	TRBJ1-1	TRBD1
TGTGCCAGCAGCTCGACCGTCAGGGGGACTGAAGCTTTCTTT	CASSSTVRGTEAFF	once	TRBV7-9	TRBJ1-1	TRBD1
TGTGCCAGCAGTTTATGGGCTAGCGGGAGTTCTGAAGAGACCCAGTACTTC	CASSLWASGSSEETQYF	.	TRBV28	TRBJ2-5	TRBD2
TGTGCCAGCGATGGAGACGGCTACACCTTC	CASDGDGYTF	.	TRBV6-1	TRBJ1-2	.